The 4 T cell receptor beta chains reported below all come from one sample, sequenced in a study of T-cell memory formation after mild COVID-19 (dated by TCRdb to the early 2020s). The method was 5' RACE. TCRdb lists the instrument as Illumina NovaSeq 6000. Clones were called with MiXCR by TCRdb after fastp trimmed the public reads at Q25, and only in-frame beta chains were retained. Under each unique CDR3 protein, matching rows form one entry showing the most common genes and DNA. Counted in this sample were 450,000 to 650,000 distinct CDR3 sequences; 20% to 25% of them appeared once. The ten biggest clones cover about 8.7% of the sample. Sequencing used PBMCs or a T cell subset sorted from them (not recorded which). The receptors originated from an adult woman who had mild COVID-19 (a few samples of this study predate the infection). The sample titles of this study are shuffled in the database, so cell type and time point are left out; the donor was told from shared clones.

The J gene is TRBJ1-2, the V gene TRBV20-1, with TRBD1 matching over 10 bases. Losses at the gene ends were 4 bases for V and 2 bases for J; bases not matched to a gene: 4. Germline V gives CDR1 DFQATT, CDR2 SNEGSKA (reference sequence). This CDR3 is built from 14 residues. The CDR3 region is CSATTGGLNYGYTF. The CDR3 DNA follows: TGCAGTGCTACGACAGGGGGCCTAAACTATGGCTACACCTTC.

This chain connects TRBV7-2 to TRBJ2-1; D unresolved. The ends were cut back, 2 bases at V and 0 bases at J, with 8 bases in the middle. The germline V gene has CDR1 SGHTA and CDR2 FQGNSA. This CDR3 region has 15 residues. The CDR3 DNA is TGTGCCAGCAGCTTATTGGGCAGCTCCTACAATGAGCAGTTCTTC. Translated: CASSLLGSSYNEQFF. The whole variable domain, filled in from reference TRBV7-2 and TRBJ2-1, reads GAGVSQSPSNKVTEKGKDVELRCDPISGHTALYWYRQSLGQGLEFLIYFQGNSAPDKSGLPSDRFSAERTGGSVSTLTIQRTQQEDSAVYLCASSLLGSSYNEQFFGPGTRLTVL.

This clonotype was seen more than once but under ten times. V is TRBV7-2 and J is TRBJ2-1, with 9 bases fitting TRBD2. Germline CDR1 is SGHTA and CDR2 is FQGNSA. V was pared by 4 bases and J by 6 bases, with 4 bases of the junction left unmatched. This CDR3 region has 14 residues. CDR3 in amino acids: CASSSNSGSNEQFF. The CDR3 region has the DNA TGTGCCAGCAGCTCCAATAGCGGGAGCAATGAGCAGTTCTTC. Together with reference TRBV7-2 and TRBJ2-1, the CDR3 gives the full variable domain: GAGVSQSPSNKVTEKGKDVELRCDPISGHTALYWYRQSLGQGLEFLIYFQGNSAPDKSGLPSDRFSAERTGGSVSTLTIQRTQQEDSAVYLCASSSNSGSNEQFFGPGTRLTVL.

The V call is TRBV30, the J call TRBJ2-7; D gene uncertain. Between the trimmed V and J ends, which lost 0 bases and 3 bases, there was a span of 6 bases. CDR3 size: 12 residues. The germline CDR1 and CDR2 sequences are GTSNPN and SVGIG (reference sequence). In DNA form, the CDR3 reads TGTGCCTGGAGTGTACGCCTCTACGAGCAGTACTTC. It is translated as CAWSVRLYEQYF. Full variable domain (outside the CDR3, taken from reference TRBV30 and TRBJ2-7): SQTIHQWPATLVQPVGSPLSLECTVEGTSNPNLYWYRQAAGRGLQLLFYSVGIGQISSEVPQNLSASRPQDRQFILSSKKLLLSDSGFYLCAWSVRLYEQYFGPGTRLTVT.